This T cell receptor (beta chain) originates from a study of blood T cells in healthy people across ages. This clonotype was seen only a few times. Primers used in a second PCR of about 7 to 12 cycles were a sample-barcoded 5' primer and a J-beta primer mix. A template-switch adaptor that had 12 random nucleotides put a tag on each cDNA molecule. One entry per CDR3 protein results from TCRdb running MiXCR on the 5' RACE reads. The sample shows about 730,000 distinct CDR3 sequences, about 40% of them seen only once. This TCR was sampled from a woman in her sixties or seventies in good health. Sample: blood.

DNA of the CDR3: TGTGCCAGCCAGGGCGAGTTCACAGATACGCAGTATTTT. Translating it yields CASQGEFTDTQYF. This rearrangement joins TRBV2 to TRBJ2-3; D might be TRBD1 (5 bases). Germline CDR1 and CDR2: SNHLY and FYNNEI. CDR3 length equals 13 residues. The V end lost 8 bases, the J end lost 2 bases, and 11 bases lay between the germline ends. Looking up the rest from reference TRBV2 and TRBJ2-3 gives the full variable domain: EPEVTQTPSHQVTQMGQEVILRCVPISNHLYFYWYRQILGQKVEFLVSFYNNEISEKSEIFDDQFSVERPDGSNFTLKIRSTKLEDSAMYFCASQGEFTDTQYFGPGTRLTVL.